The sequence of this T cell receptor beta chain was determined in a study of blood T cell repertoires in COVID-19. Study at large: The United States, Italy and Spain supplied acute and convalescent COVID-19 samples.

The ends lost 0 bases at V and 4 bases at J; junction bases unmatched: 5. Germline lookup yields CDR1 SGHRS and CDR2 YFSETQ. The CDR3 contains 17 residues. In the source study's methods: Quantification of nucleated cells was approximated via reference gene primer amplification. TCRdb's table, derived via immunoSEQ multiplex PCR, lists solely in-frame clones and lacks some. For V, J and clone size, that table is used; D and trimming come from the DNA. The data show 200,000 or so clones, with around four fifths seen just once and about 0.91% held by the top ten. The sequenced sample consisted of peripheral blood. This TCR was recovered from a man aged 55 to 70 with COVID-19, enrolled during active disease. This chain joins TRBV5-1 and TRBJ2-1; 12 nucleotides line up with TRBD2. The CDR3 loop reads CASSLASGRAVYNEQFF. DNA for the CDR3: TGCGCCAGCAGCTTGGCTAGCGGGAGGGCCGTGTACAATGAGCAGTTCTTC.